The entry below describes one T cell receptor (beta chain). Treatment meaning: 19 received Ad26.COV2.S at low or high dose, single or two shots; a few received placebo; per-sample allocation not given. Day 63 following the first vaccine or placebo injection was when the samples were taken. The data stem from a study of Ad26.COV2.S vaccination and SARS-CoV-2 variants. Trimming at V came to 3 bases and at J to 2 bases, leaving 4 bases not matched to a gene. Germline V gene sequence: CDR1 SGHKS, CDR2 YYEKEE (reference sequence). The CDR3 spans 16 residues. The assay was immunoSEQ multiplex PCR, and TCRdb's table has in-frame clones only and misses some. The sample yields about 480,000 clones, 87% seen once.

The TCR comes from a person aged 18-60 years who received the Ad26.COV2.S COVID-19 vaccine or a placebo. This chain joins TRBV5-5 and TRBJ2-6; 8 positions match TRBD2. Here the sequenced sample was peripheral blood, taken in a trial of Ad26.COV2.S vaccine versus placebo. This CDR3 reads CASSSIAGTGANVLTF. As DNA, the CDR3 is TGTGCCAGCAGCTCAATAGCGGGAACTGGGGCCAACGTCCTGACTTTC. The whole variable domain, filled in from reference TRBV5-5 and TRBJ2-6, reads DAGVTQSPTHLIKTRGQQVTLRCSPISGHKSVSWYQQVLGQGPQFIFQYYEKEERGRGNFPDRFSARQFPNYSSELNVNALLLGDSALYLCASSSIAGTGANVLTFGAGSRLTVL.